This T cell receptor beta chain was captured by sequencing in a study of shared clonotypes between healthy human individuals. Notes on the study in general: The authors sampled blood alone, and tissue repertoires likely differ.

As concerns this clone: The antigen is undetermined. Other DNA sequences from this sample encode an identical CDR3 as well.

Profiling relied on immunoSEQ multiplex PCR, and the TCRdb table lists in-frame clones only, not all of them. The table includes about 980,000 clones, 76% detected once. Germline CDR1 is MNHEY and CDR2 is SVGAGI. This CDR3 has 12 amino acids. V was trimmed by 5 bases and J by 9 bases, leaving 8 bases between them. The material sequenced was memory CD4+ T cells sorted from blood. The sample's subset: CD45RA-negative fraction. The receptor's source is a man aged 18-30 years in good health. The rearrangement uses TRBV6-5 and TRBJ1-6; no clear D gene. CDR3 coding DNA: TGTGCCAGCAGTACTCTAGGTTCACCCCTCCACTTT. Its protein product is CASSTLGSPLHF.